This T cell receptor beta chain comes out of a study of shared clonotypes between healthy human individuals. Germline loops: CDR1 LGHNA, CDR2 YSLEER. The CDR3 is made up of 15 amino acids. The trim removed 5 bases at V and 7 bases at J, leaving 8 bases unmatched. TCRdb's table, derived via immunoSEQ multiplex PCR, lists solely in-frame clones and lacks some. This sample has millions of clones; approximately 94% occur once, and the top ten carry roughly 1%. Naive CD8 populations comprised CD45RO-negative cells positively selected for CCR7, excluding terminally differentiated effector memory CD45RA+ cells. All donors were healthy HIV-negative adults lacking recent acute infections or vaccinations.

The sample consisted of naive CD8+ T cells sorted from blood. This chain uses TRBV4-3 with TRBJ1-6; 7 bases line up with TRBD1. The sequence was collected from a young man in good health. The CDR3: CASSFTGTENSPLHF. CDR3 DNA: TGCGCCAGCAGCTTCACCGGGACAGAAAATTCACCCCTCCACTTT.